This T cell receptor (beta chain) was profiled in a study of cytomegalovirus exposure and HLA in healthy donors. Study background: Of several hundred genotyped donors, about 80% grouped in the Caucasian-associated ancestry cluster. Study outcomes and limitations: There were about 160 TCR beta chains listed as cytomegalovirus-associated. It was likely that a cluster of highly shared sequence variants was a sequencing artifact.

As regards this clone: Its antigen is undetermined.

Healthy bone marrow donors made up the donor group. CDR3 length equals 15 residues. Germline V CDR1 and CDR2: MNHEY, SMNVEV (reference sequence). With 6 bases clipped from V and 0 bases from J, the junction kept 5 bases outside the gene matches. Researchers ran the PCR with 60 Vbeta and 13 Jbeta primers. The data were produced by immunoSEQ multiplex PCR, yet TCRdb's version contains in-frame clones alone and is incomplete. The sample carries 99,000 or so clones, approximately 78% recorded once. The sample consisted of PBMCs. The clonotype comes from a woman between 40 and 50 years old in good health and CMV-seronegative. V usage is TRBV27 and J usage is TRBJ2-7, with TRBD1 matching 10 bases. CDR3 coding DNA: TGTGCCAGCAGGGACGGGACAGGGGCCTCCTACGAGCAGTACTTC. This codes for CASRDGTGASYEQYF.